The clone carrying this TCR beta chain has a count of ten or more. The record originates from a study of PD-L1 blockade in urothelial cancer. Germline V gene data show CDR1 as SGHRS and CDR2 as YFSETQ. Trimming stripped 2 bases from V and 3 bases from J, with 8 bases between. There are 14 residues in the CDR3. Time point described: pretreatment peripheral blood. TCRdb's table, derived via immunoSEQ multiplex PCR, lists solely in-frame clones and lacks some. Of some 44,000 clones in the sample, around 80% were seen once. The starting material was PBMCs, obtained around atezolizumab (anti-PD-L1) treatment. The sequence was collected from a man aged 55 to 70 with urothelial cancer. The V and J genes are TRBV5-1 and TRBJ1-4; D remains unclear. The CDR3 region is CASSLNGANEKLFF. CDR3 DNA sequence: TGCGCCAGCAGCTTAAACGGAGCTAATGAAAAACTGTTTTTT.